This T cell receptor (beta chain) derives from a study of blood T cells in healthy people across ages. The draw of peripheral blood yielded roughly 10 milliliters from each donor. With a J-beta primer mix and a sample-barcoded 5' primer, a second PCR ran about 7 to 12 cycles. Each of the samples gave a minimum of 3 million paired-end reads that contained CDR3. TCRdb reprocessed the 5' RACE reads with MiXCR, giving one entry per CDR3 protein. The table includes hundreds of thousands of distinct CDR3 sequences, approximately 21% detected once. Findings of the study overall: Reliance upon unsorted PBMCs precluded definitive naive versus antigen-experienced comparison.

Concerning this clonotype itself: What it recognizes is unknown.

The germline V and J ends were trimmed by 7 bases and 8 bases, with 20 bases remaining between them. CDR1 ENHRY and CDR2 SYGVKD come from the germline V gene. This CDR3 region has 14 residues. The gene calls are TRBV10-3 and TRBJ1-2; no firm D call. The sample was blood. The TCR comes from a man in his sixties or seventies in good health. The CDR3 DNA is TGTGCCATCACAAAGCAGATGACCCCTGACGGCTACACCTTC. It encodes CAITKQMTPDGYTF.